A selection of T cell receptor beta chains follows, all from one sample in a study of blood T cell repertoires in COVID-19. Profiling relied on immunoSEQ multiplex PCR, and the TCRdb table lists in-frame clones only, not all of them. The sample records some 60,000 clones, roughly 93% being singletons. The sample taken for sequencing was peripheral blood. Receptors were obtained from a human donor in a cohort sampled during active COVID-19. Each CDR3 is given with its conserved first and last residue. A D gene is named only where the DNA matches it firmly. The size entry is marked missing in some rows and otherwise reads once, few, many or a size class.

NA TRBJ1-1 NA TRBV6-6 CASRPPSWLEAFF TGTGCCAGCAGACCCCCTTCCTGGCTTGAAGCTTTCTTT
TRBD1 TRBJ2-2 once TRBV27 CASSRIPPVQGYTGELFF TGTGCCAGCAGTCGAATTCCCCCGGTACAGGGGTACACCGGGGAGCTGTTTTTT
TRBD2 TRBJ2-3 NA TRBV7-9 CASSLPSGSNTDTQYF TGTGCCAGCAGCTTACCTAGCGGGAGCAACACAGATACGCAGTATTTT
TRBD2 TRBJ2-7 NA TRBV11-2 CASSLTSGGRYSFYEQYF TGTGCCAGCAGCTTAACTAGCGGGGGACGCTATTCCTTCTACGAGCAGTACTTC
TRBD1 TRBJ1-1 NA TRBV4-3 CASSRQGATEAFF TGCGCCAGCAGTAGACAGGGAGCCACTGAAGCTTTCTTT
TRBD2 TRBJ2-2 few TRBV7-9 CASSPPTSGTGELFF TGTGCCAGCAGCCCCCCCACTAGCGGGACCGGGGAGCTGTTTTTT
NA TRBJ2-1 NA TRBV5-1 CASSLVRANEQFF TGCGCCAGCAGCTTGGTCAGGGCCAATGAGCAGTTCTTC
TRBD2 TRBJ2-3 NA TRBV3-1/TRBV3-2 CASSPSRSSGGTDTQYF TGTGCCAGCAGCCCGTCGCGATCTAGCGGAGGGACAGATACGCAGTATTTT
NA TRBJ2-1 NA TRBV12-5 CASGTSRDTRNEQFF TGTGCTAGTGGGACAAGCCGAGACACCCGCAATGAGCAGTTCTTC
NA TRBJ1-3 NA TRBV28 CASSRPGGGNTIYF TGTGCCAGCAGTCGACCGGGTGGCGGAAACACCATATATTTT
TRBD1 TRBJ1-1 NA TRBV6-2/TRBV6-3 CASSLITGAGNTEAFF TGTGCCAGCAGTTTAATTACAGGGGCGGGGAACACTGAAGCTTTCTTT
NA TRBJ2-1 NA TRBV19 CASSITSLSSYNEQFF TGTGCCAGTAGTATCACCTCGCTTAGCTCCTACAATGAGCAGTTCTTC
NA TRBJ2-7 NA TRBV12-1 CASSPRTSLSSYEQYF TGTGCCAGCAGCCCCCGGACTAGCCTGAGCTCCTACGAGCAGTACTTC
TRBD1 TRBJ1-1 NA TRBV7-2 CASSLVGQPNTEAFF TGTGCCAGCAGCTTAGTGGGACAGCCGAACACTGAAGCTTTCTTT
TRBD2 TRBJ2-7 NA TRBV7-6 CASSFRAGDEQYF TGTGCCAGCAGCTTTCGCGCGGGGGACGAGCAGTACTTC
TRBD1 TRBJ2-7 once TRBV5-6 CASSWDSYEQYF TGTGCCAGCAGCTGGGACAGCTACGAGCAGTACTTC